This T cell receptor (beta chain) was identified during a study of control samples from healthy donors and cancer patients. The V and J ends lost 2 bases and 8 bases, in that order; junction bases with no gene match: 8. Germline V lookup: CDR1 SGHAT, CDR2 FQNNGV. CDR3 length: 17 amino acids. Assay used: immunoSEQ multiplex PCR; TCRdb lists only in-frame clones, some missing. The data contain over 150,000 clones, 90% to 95% of them singletons. The TCR comes from a man younger than 35 in good health. The sequencing input was blood. The J gene is TRBJ2-1, the V gene TRBV11-2; 14 bases agree with TRBD2. The CDR3 DNA follows: TGTGCCAGCAGCTTACACGGGACTAGCGGGGGCGGGGATGAGCAGTTCTTC. Protein: CASSLHGTSGGGDEQFF.